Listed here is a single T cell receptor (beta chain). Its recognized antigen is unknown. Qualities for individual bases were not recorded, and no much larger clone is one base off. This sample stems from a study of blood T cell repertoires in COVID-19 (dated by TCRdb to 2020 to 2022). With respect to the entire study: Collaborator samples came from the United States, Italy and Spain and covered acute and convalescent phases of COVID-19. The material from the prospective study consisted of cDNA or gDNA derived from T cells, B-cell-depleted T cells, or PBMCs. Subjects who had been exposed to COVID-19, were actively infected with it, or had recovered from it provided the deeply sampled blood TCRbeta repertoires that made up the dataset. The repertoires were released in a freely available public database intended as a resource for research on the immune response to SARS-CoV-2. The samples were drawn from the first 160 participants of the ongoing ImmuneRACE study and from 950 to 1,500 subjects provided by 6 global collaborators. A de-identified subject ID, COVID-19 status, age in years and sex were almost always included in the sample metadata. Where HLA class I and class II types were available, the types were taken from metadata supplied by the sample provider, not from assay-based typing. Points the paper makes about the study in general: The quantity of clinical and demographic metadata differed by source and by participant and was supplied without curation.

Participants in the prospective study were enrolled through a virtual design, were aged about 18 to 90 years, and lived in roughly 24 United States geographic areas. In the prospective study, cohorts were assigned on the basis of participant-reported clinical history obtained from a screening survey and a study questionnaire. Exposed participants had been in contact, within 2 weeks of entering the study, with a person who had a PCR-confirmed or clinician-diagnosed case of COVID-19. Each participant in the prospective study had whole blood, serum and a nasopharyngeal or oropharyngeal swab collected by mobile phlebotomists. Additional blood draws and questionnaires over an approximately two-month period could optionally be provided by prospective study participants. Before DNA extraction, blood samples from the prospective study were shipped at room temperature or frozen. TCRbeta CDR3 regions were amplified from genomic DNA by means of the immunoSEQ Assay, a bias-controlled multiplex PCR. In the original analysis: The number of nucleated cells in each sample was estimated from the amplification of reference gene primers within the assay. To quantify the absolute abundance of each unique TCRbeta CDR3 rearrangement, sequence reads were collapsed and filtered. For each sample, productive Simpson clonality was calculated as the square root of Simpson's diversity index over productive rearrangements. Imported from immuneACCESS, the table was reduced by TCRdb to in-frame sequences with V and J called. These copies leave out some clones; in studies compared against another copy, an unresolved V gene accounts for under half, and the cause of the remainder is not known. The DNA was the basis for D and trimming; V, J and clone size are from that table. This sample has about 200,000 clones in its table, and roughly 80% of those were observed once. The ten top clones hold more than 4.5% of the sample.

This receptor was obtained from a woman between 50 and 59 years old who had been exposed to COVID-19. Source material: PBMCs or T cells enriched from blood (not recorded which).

The CDR3: CAISRDSSSEQYF. The DNA sequence reads TGTGCCATCAGTAGGGACTCCTCCTCTGAGCAGTACTTC. The V and J genes are TRBV10-3 and TRBJ2-7; a weak D assignment points to TRBD2 (6 bases agree). From the cysteine up to the phenylalanine, the CDR3 has a length of 13 residues. Only CDR3 DNA is held: 39 bases, read in frame from base 1. The junction shows trimming of 5 bases on V and 7 bases on J, plus 15 bases between the germline ends. Via the germline V gene, CDR1 is ENHRY and CDR2 SYGVKD.